The entry that follows covers one TCR beta chain sequence. This clonotype occurred many times. Its recognized antigen is unknown. Per-base quality was not reported, and no clone a single base away is much larger than it. This sample was included in a study of breast tumors, draining lymph nodes, adjacent tissues listed by TCRdb under 2016. About the full investigation: TCR beta repertoires were compared across tumor, adjacent nontumor tissue and axillary lymph nodes obtained from breast cancer patients. The study aimed to assess the relationships and possible T-cell exchange between tumor, surrounding tissue and draining lymph node repertoires in human breast cancer. The full study reports these points: The conclusion that tumor T cells originate in lymph nodes was presented as consistent with a hypothesis rather than as directly demonstrated. Tumor T-cell repertoires showed less diversity than lymph node repertoires and more diversity than nontumor tissue repertoires, and tumor T-cell repertoires showed preferential V and J gene usage. The data were judged consistent with most tumor T cells deriving from the lymph node and then expanding within tumor tissue. Tumor and nontumor tissue repertoires were found to be significantly more similar in luminal-like than in basal-like breast cancer.

Sequencing relied on an Illumina HiSeq 2000. Multiplex PCR amplification was used to build the TCR beta chain libraries. High-throughput sequencing was used to analyze the amplified TCR beta chain products. TCRdb handled the public reads itself, with Q25 trimming in fastp and clone calling in MiXCR, and kept productive beta chains. Each entry merges the rows of one CDR3 protein and shows their most common DNA and genes. The sample table shows 150,000 to 250,000 distinct CDR3 sequences, and approximately 33% are seen once. The ten largest clonotypes hold around 4.4% of the sample. Lymph node samples were obtained from the axillary draining lymph nodes of breast cancer patients. This TCR was sampled from a female donor with breast cancer. Some clones in this sample may be carry-over from other donors' samples. The sequenced sample consisted of axillary lymph node tissue.

CDR3 reads: CASSRRSGTGTYEQYF. The DNA reads as follows: TGTGCCAGCAGTCGACGCTCCGGGACAGGGACCTACGAGCAGTACTTC. The chain is encoded by TRBV12-3 or TRBV12-4 joined to TRBJ2-7; 9 central bases correspond to TRBD1. The CDR3 runs 16 amino acids, cysteine and phenylalanine included. Of all the DNA, just the CDR3 is kept, 48 bases in frame from base 1. Germline trimming amounts to 5 bases on V and 2 bases on J, with 10 as the count of junction bases outside the gene matches.